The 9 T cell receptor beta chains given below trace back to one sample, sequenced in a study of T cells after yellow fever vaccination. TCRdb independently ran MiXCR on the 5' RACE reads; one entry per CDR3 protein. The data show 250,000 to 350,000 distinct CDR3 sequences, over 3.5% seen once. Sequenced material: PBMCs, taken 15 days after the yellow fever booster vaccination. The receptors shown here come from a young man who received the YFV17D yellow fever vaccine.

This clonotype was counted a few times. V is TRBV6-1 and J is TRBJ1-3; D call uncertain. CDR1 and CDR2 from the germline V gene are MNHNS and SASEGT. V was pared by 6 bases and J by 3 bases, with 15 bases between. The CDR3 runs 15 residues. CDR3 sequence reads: CASSEYWGGGNTIYF. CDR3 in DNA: TGTGCCAGCAGCGAGTATTGGGGAGGTGGAAACACCATATATTTT.

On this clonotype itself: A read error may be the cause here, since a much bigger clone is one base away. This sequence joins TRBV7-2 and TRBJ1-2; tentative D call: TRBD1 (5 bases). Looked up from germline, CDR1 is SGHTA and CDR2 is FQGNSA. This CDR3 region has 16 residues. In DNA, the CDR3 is TGTGCCAGCAGCTTTGCTGGGAGGGGTAATAACTCTGGCTACACCTTC. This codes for CASSFAGRGNNSGYTF.

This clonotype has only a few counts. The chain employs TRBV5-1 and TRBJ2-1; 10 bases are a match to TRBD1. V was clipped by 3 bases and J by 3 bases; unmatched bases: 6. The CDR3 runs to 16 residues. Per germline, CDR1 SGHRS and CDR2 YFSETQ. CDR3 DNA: TGCGCCAGCAGCTCCCCCGGGACAGGGGTCTACAATGAGCAGTTCTTC. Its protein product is CASSSPGTGVYNEQFF.

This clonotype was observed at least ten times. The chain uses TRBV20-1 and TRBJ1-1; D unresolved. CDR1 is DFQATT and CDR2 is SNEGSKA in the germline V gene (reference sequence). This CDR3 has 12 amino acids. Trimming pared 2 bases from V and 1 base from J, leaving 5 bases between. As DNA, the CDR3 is TGCAGTGCTAGACGACAGAACACTGAAGCTTTCTTT. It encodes CSARRQNTEAFF.

In DNA, the CDR3 is TGTGCCAGCAGCGTAGGGACTAGCGGGTGGCAAGAGACCCAGTACTTC. The encoded protein is CASSVGTSGWQETQYF. The chain combines TRBV9 with TRBJ2-5; 11 nucleotides line up with TRBD2. Germline trimming cut 0 bases from V and 2 bases from J; bases unmatched to any gene: 3. From germline, CDR1 is SGDLS and CDR2 YYNGEE. The CDR3 is made up of 16 amino acids.

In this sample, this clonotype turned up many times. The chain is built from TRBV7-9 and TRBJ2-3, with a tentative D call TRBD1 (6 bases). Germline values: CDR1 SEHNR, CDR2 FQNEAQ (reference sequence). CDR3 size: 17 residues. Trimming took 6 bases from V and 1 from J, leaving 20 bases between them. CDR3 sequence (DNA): TGTGCCAGCAGGGAAGTACAGGGTAGTCCGGGCACAGATACGCAGTATTTT. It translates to CASREVQGSPGTDTQYF.

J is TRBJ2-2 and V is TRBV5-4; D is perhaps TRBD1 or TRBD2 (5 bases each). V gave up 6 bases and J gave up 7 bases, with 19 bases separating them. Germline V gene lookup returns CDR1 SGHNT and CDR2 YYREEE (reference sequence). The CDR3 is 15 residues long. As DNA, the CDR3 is TGTGCCAGCACGCTATTCGGGGCGTCGGTCGGGGAGCTGTTTTTT. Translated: CASTLFGASVGELFF.

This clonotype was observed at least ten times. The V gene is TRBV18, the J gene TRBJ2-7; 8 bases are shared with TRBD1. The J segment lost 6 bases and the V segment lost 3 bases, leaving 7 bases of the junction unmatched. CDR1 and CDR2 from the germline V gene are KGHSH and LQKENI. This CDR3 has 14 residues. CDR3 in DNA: TGTGCCAGCTCACCGGGACAGGTAGGGGCCGAGCAGTACGTC. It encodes CASSPGQVGAEQYV.

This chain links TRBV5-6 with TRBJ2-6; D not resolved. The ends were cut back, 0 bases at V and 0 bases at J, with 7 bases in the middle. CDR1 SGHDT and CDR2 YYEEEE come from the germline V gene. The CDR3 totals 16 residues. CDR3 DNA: TGTGCCAGCAGCTTGGTGCAGAGCTCTGGGGCCAACGTCCTGACTTTC. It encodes CASSLVQSSGANVLTF. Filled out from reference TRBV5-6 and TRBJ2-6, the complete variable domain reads DAGVTQSPTHLIKTRGQQVTLRCSPKSGHDTVSWYQQALGQGPQFIFQYYEEEERQRGNFPDRFSGHQFPNYSSELNVNALLLGDSALYLCASSLVQSSGANVLTFGAGSRLTVL.